The present T cell receptor beta chain was sequenced within a study of cytomegalovirus exposure and HLA in healthy donors. Background on the study: Of all 400 or so donors who were genotyped, roughly 83% belonged to the Caucasian-associated ancestry cluster. Study outcomes and limitations: Available immune exposure information was restricted to CMV serostatus only. A cluster of highly shared sequence variants was likely a sequencing artifact.

Germline CDR1 MGHDK, CDR2 SYGVNS. Trimming stripped 8 bases from V and 4 bases from J, with 12 bases between. The CDR3 extends over 13 amino acids. Notes on this clone: Its antigen is not known.

Unrecorded immune exposures were likely, despite nominal health at sampling. PCR involved 60 Vbeta and 13 Jbeta primers. The protocol was immunoSEQ multiplex PCR, while the TCRdb copy is restricted to in-frame clones and leaves out a portion. The table has more than 150,000 clones, around 76% seen once; the top ten hold roughly 1.6%. This chain links TRBV25-1 with TRBJ1-3; D is perhaps TRBD1 (6 bases). The clonotype comes from a man aged 35-49 years in good health and CMV-seronegative. Sequencing input: PBMCs. The CDR3, as DNA: TGTGCCAGCTGGGGGGGGCTCGGAAACACCATATATTTT. Translation: CASWGGLGNTIYF.